This paragraph reports one T cell receptor (beta chain). This sample stems from a study of blood T cell repertoires in COVID-19. Across the study: Sources were T cells, B-cell-depleted T cells, or PBMCs; the material itself was cDNA or gDNA.

In the original analysis: Reference gene primer amplification gave estimated nucleated cell counts. Some clones are missing from TCRdb's copy, which holds only in-frame ones; the method was immunoSEQ multiplex PCR. That table gives V, J and clone size, and the DNA gave D and trimming. The sample shows 150,000 to 200,000 clones, around 88% of them seen only once. Germline lookup yields CDR1 SGDLS and CDR2 YYNGEE. Trimming took 3 bases from V and 0 from J, leaving 7 bases between them. This CDR3 spans 13 amino acids. The rearrangement links TRBV9 to TRBJ2-7; D unresolved. Sequenced input: peripheral blood. The receptor was derived from a human donor in a cohort sampled during active COVID-19. DNA for the CDR3: TGTGCCAGCAGCGAGGAGAACTCCTACGAGCAGTACTTC. As protein: CASSEENSYEQYF.